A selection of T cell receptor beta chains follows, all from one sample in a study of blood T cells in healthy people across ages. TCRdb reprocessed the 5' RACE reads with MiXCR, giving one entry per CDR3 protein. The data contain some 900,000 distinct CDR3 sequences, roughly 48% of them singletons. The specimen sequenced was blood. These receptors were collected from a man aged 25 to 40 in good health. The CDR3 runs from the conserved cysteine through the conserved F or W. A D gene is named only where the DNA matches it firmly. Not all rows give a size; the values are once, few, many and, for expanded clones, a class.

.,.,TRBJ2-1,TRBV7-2,TGTGCCAGCAGCCCCTATTCGGGGGATGAGCAGTTCTTC,CASSPYSGDEQFF
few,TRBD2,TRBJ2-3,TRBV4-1,TGCGCCAGCAGCCAGGTGACTAGCGGGGGGTCTACAGATACGCAGTATTTT,CASSQVTSGGSTDTQYF
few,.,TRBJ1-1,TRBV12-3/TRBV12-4,TGTGCCAGCAGTCCTCAACAGTTGAACACTGAAGCTTTCTTT,CASSPQQLNTEAFF
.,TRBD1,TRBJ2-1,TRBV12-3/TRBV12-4,TGTGCCAGCCAAAGGGGGCTGGAGCAGTTCTTC,CASQRGLEQFF
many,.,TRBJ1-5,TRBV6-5,TGTGCCAGCAGTTACTCGGGGGGTGGGAATCAGCCCCAGCATTTT,CASSYSGGGNQPQHF
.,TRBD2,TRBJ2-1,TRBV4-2,TGTGCCAGCAGCCAAGAGGGAGCGGGGGGCACCCTCTCCTACAATGAGCAGTTCTTC,CASSQEGAGGTLSYNEQFF
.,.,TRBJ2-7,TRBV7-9,TGTGCCAGCAGCTTTGATGGGCCCCACGAGCAGTACTTC,CASSFDGPHEQYF
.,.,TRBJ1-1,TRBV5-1,TGCGCCAGCAGCTTGACAGAACACACTGAAGCTTTCTTT,CASSLTEHTEAFF
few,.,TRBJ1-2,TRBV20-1,TGCAGTGCTAGAGATCTGAGACAAAACTATGGCTACACCTTC,CSARDLRQNYGYTF
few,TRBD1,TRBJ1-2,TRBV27,TGTGCCAGCCGCGACAGGGCACATAACTATGGCTACACCTTC,CASRDRAHNYGYTF
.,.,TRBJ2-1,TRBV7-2,TGTGCCAGCAGCTTAGGTGCCAGGGGAGGCTACAATGAGCAGTTCTTC,CASSLGARGGYNEQFF
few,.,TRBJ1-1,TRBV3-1,TGTGCCAGCAGCCAAGCAGGGATCACTGAAGCTTTCTTT,CASSQAGITEAFF
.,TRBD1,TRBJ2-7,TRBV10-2,TGCGCCAGCAGTGGGACAGGGAGTTACTACGAGCAGTACTTC,CASSGTGSYYEQYF
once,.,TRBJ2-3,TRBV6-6,TGTGCCAGCAGCCGAGGGCAGGCCCCTAGCACAGATACGCAGTATTTT,CASSRGQAPSTDTQYF
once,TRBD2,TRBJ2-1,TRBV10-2,TGCGCCAGCAGTGAGTCATTAGCGGGAACCTACAATGAGCAGTTCTTC,CASSESLAGTYNEQFF
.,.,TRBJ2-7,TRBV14,TGTGCCAGCAGCCATGGACAGACTCGCTTCTACGAGCAGTACTTC,CASSHGQTRFYEQYF
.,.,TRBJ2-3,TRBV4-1,TGCGCCAGCAGCCAAGAACCCCTTAGGGATACGCAGTATTTT,CASSQEPLRDTQYF
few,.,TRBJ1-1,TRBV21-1,TGTGCCAGCAGCAAAGCGAACAGGGATAACACTGAAGCTTTCTTT,CASSKANRDNTEAFF
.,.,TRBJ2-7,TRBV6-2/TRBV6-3,TGTGCCAGCAGTTATTGGCTCTCTGGCGGCTCCTACAATGAGCAGTACTTC,CASSYWLSGGSYNEQYF
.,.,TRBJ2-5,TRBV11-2,TGTGCCAGCAGCAAGGGACTCACAGAGACCCAGTACTTC,CASSKGLTETQYF
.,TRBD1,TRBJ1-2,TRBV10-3,TGTGCCATCACCGAAGGACAGGGAGGCTACACCTTC,CAITEGQGGYTF
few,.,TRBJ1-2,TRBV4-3,TGCGCCAGCAGCCACGTACCGCCGGGCGGCTATGGCTACACCTTC,CASSHVPPGGYGYTF
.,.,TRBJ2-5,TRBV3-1,TGTGCCGGCAGCCAAGGGGCCGCAGGAGAAGAGACCCAGTACTTC,CAGSQGAAGEETQYF
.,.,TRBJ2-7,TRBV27,TGTGCCAGCAGTCCCGGGGGACACGAGCAGTACTTC,CASSPGGHEQYF
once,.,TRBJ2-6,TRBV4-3,TGCGCCAGCAGCCAAGTAGCAGTGACTGAGGCCAACGTCCTGACTTTC,CASSQVAVTEANVLTF
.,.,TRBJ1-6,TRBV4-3,TGCGCCAGCAGCCAAGATTTCGGGATCGGTTCACCCCTCCACTTT,CASSQDFGIGSPLHF
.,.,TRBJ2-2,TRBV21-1,TGTGCCAGCAGCAATAGGGGAAGCACCGGGGAGCTGTTTTTT,CASSNRGSTGELFF
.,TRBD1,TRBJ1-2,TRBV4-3,TGCGCCAGCAGCCAAGCATCTGGGACAGCCCGCTATGGCTACACCTTC,CASSQASGTARYGYTF
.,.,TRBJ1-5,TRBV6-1,TGTGCCAGCAGTCTAGACCGTCCAGGGCAACAGCCCCAGCATTTT,CASSLDRPGQQPQHF
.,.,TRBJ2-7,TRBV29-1,TGCAGCGTTGAAGAGGTCCACTCCTACGAGCAGTACTTC,CSVEEVHSYEQYF
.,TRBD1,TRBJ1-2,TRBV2,TGTGCCAGCAGTGGGGACAGCCAGTATGGCTACACCTTC,CASSGDSQYGYTF
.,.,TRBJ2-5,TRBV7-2,TGTGCCAGCAGACTGACGGGACTGCCCCAAGAGACCCAGTACTTC,CASRLTGLPQETQYF
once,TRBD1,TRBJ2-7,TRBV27,TGTGCCAGCAGTCCCCTGACAGGGAAGGGACCCGAGCAGTACTTC,CASSPLTGKGPEQYF
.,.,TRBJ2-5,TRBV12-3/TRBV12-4,TGTGCCAGCATGCACAGGGCGGGGAATGAGCAGTACTTC,CASMHRAGNEQYF
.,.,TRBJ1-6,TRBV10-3,TGTGCCATCAGTGCTCAGAATTCACCCCTCCACTTT,CAISAQNSPLHF
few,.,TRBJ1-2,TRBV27,TGTGCCAGCAGTTTAACCTCCCGGGGGTCCAACTATGGCTACACCTTC,CASSLTSRGSNYGYTF
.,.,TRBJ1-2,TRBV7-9,TGTGCCAGCAGCTTAAACACAAACAACTATGGCTACACCTTC,CASSLNTNNYGYTF
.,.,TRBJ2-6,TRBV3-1,TGTGCCAGCAGCCAAAAATCGTTAGCTCTCTCTGGGGCCAACGTCCTGACTTTC,CASSQKSLALSGANVLTF
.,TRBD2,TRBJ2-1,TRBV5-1,TGCGCCAGCCTCAAAAGCGGGGGGGCGGATGAGCAGTTCTTC,CASLKSGGADEQFF
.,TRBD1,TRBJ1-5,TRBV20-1,TGCAGTGTTTCGACGTCCGGGACAGGGGTTATTAAGAGCAATCAGCCCCAGCATTTT,CSVSTSGTGVIKSNQPQHF
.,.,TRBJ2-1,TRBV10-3,TGTGCCCTTAGCGCAGGGTACAACAATGAGCAGGTCTTC,CALSAGYNNEQVF
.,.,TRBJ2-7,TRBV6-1,TGTGCCAGCAGTGAATCTTGGGGCTACTACGAGCAGTACTTC,CASSESWGYYEQYF
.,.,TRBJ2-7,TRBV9,TGTGCCAGCAGCGTAGGGGCCTTCGGGAGACTTGCGGACGAGCAGTACTTC,CASSVGAFGRLADEQYF
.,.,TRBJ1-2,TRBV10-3,TGTGCCATCAGTGAGTCGGGCACGGGAAACTATGGCTACACCTTC,CAISESGTGNYGYTF
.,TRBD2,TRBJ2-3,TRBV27,TGTGCCAGCAGAGTCAGGACTAGCTTGGCCACAGATACGCAGTATTTT,CASRVRTSLATDTQYF
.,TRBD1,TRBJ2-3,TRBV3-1,TGTGCCAGCACCCTGACAGGGACAGATACGCAGTATTTT,CASTLTGTDTQYF
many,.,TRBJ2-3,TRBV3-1,TGTGCCAGCAGCCAAGATAATGGAGATACGCAGTATTTT,CASSQDNGDTQYF
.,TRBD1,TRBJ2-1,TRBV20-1,TGCAGTGCTAGAGTTTGGGACAGGGGTCACAATGAGCAGTTCTTC,CSARVWDRGHNEQFF
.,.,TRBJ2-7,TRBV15,TGTGCCACCAGTACCTACCTTAGAGGGCATAATGAGCAGTACTTC,CATSTYLRGHNEQYF
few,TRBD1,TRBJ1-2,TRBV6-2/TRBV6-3,TGTGCCAGCCGGGACAGGCGTAACTATGGCTACACCTTC,CASRDRRNYGYTF
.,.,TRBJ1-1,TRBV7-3,TGTGCCAGCAGCTTAAATTCCCAGAACACTGAAGCTTTCTTT,CASSLNSQNTEAFF
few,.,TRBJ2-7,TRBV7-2,TGTGCCAGCAGCTTAGGCAGCGTTTTCTCCTACGAGCAGTACTTC,CASSLGSVFSYEQYF
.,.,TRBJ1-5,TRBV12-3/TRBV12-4,TGTGCCAGCAGTGGGGACTATAGCAATCAGCCCCAGCATTTT,CASSGDYSNQPQHF
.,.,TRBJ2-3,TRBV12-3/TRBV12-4,TGTGCCAGCAGTTTTAGACGAGTGGGGGCAGATACGCAGTATTTT,CASSFRRVGADTQYF
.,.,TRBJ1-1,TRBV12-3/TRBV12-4,TGTGCCAGCAGTCCCCTCGGGAGCACGAGATGGACGACTGAAGCTTTCTTT,CASSPLGSTRWTTEAFF
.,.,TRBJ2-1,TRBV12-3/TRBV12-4,TGTGCCAGCAGTTTACCCGGGTTCTCCAATGAGCAGTTCTTC,CASSLPGFSNEQFF
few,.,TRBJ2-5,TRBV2,TGTGCCAGCAGCTTACAGGGTGGTGAACAAGAGACCCAGTACTTC,CASSLQGGEQETQYF
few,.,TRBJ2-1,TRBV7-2,TGTGCCAGCAGCCGCCGGGACTGGACCTACAATGAGCAGTTCTTC,CASSRRDWTYNEQFF
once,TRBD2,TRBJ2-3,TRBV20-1,TGCAGTGCTAGAGATCCCGAGCGGGGGGGCGGAGATACGCAGTATTTT,CSARDPERGGGDTQYF
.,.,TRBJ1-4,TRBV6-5,TGTGCCAGCAGTTACGGGCGGGATAATGAAAAACTGTTTTTT,CASSYGRDNEKLFF